These T cell receptor beta chains were read from a single sample in a study of breast tumors, draining lymph nodes, adjacent tissues. In TCRdb, the multiplex PCR reads were re-called with MiXCR into one record per CDR3 protein. Here the sample spans 200,000 or so distinct CDR3 sequences, roughly 29% being singletons. Sequenced: axillary lymph node tissue. The source of these receptors is a female donor with breast cancer. Some clones in this sample may be carry-over from other donors' samples. Each CDR3 is given with its conserved first and last residue. D genes are given only for firm matches. Not all rows give a size; the values are once, few, many and, for expanded clones, a class.

v_gene,len,j_gene,d_gene,abundance,CDR3nt,CDR3aa
TRBV7-2,16,TRBJ2-3,.,many,TGTGCCAGCAGCTTAGTACCTTACAGGACCGCAGATACGCAGTATTTT,CASSLVPYRTADTQYF
TRBV18,17,TRBJ2-3,TRBD2,.,TGTGCCAGCTCACCACCGGTGGGGCTAGCGGCCACAGATACGCAGTATTTT,CASSPPVGLAATDTQYF
TRBV27,14,TRBJ1-6,.,many,TGTGCCAGCAGAGGGGAGTTGTATAATTCACCCCTCCACTTT,CASRGELYNSPLHF
TRBV12-3/TRBV12-4,13,TRBJ2-7,TRBD1,many,TGTGCCAGCAGTCCCGGACAGGCCTACGAGCAGTACTTC,CASSPGQAYEQYF
TRBV20-1,14,TRBJ2-5,TRBD1,.,TGCAGTGCTGGGTACCGGGACAGCGGCGCGACCCAGTACTTC,CSAGYRDSGATQYF
TRBV24-1,14,TRBJ1-2,TRBD1,.,TGTGCCACCAGTGATTCGAGGGGGCCGTGGGGCTACCCCTTC,CATSDSRGPWGYPF
TRBV20-1,15,TRBJ1-1,TRBD1,.,TGCAGTGCTAGGGTGATGGGACAGGGTTACACTGAAGCTTTCTTT,CSARVMGQGYTEAFF
TRBV7-4,15,TRBJ2-5,TRBD2,.,TGTGCCAGCAGCCCGGCCGGGACTAGCCAAGGGACCCAGCACTTC,CASSPAGTSQGTQHF
TRBV28,13,TRBJ1-6,.,many,TGTGCCAGCACCGTGGACGGGGCCTCACCCCTCCACTTT,CASTVDGASPLHF
TRBV2,14,TRBJ2-1,TRBD2,many,TGTGCCAGCAGCTCTAGCGGAGCTTACAATGAGCAGTTCTTC,CASSSSGAYNEQFF
TRBV30,11,TRBJ1-1,.,.,TGTGCCTGGAATAGGGTCACTGAAGCTTTCTTT,CAWNRVTEAFF
TRBV6-5,16,TRBJ2-5,.,many,TGTGCCAGCAGTTACTCCCATCAGGGGGGATCGGAGACCCAGTACTTC,CASSYSHQGGSETQYF
TRBV3-1,14,TRBJ1-6,.,many,TGTGCCAGCAGCCTTTCAGGGTTTAATTCACCCCTCCACTTT,CASSLSGFNSPLHF
TRBV5-1,15,TRBJ2-3,TRBD2,many,TGCGCCAGCAGCGCGGGGGACCCTAGCACAGATACGCAGTATTTT,CASSAGDPSTDTQYF
TRBV7-2,16,TRBJ1-3,TRBD1,.,TGTGCCAGCAGCTTGGCAGGGGGGGCAGTTGGAAACCCCATATATTTT,CASSLAGGAVGNPIYF
TRBV2,19,TRBJ2-1,TRBD2,.,TGTGCCAGGGGCTGGACTAGCGGGGCCTCCGGCAAAGTATACAATGAGCAGTTCTTC,CARGWTSGASGKVYNEQFF
TRBV6-5,16,TRBJ2-7,.,few,TGTGCCAGCAGTCACTCGAAGTCCGCTCGAAGCGGGGAGCAGTACTTC,CASSHSKSARSGEQYF
TRBV14,12,TRBJ2-5,.,many,TGTGCCAGCAGCCAAGTTGTGGAGACCCAGTACTTC,CASSQVVETQYF
TRBV5-6,15,TRBJ1-1,TRBD1,.,TGTGCCAGCAGCTACGGGACAGGACTTAACACTGAAGCTTTCTTT,CASSYGTGLNTEAFF
TRBV12-5,14,TRBJ2-1,TRBD2,once,TGTGCTAGTGGTTTGGGGGGGGGGGTAAATGAGCAGTTCTTC,CASGLGGGVNEQFF
TRBV6-1,13,TRBJ2-5,TRBD2,many,TGTGCCGGATCTCTGGGGGGGCAAGAGACCCAGTACTTC,CAGSLGGQETQYF
TRBV24-1,13,TRBJ1-5,.,many,TGTGCCACCAGGGCAGGAGGCAATCAGCCCCAGCATTTT,CATRAGGNQPQHF
TRBV29-1,13,TRBJ2-3,.,.,TGCAGCTGGAGGGGGAGCCCCACAGATACGCAGTATTTT,CSWRGSPTDTQYF
TRBV28,11,TRBJ1-2,.,.,TGTGCCAGCACTCAGGGGTATGGCTACACCTTC,CASTQGYGYTF
TRBV5-1,18,TRBJ1-2,.,many,TGCGCCAGCAGCTTGGCGACGCAGACAGCCCGGGCTAACTATGGCTACACCTTC,CASSLATQTARANYGYTF
TRBV6-1,16,TRBJ1-5,TRBD1,few,TGTGCCAGCAGACCCCAGGGGGCCGTTAGCAATCAGCCCCAGCATTTT,CASRPQGAVSNQPQHF
TRBV2,12,TRBJ2-5,TRBD2,.,TGTGCCAGCAAAGGGGCGGGAGAGGCCCAGTACTTC,CASKGAGEAQYF
TRBV6-1,17,TRBJ1-3,.,many,TGTGCCAGCAGTGAGCTCCTAGGGGAAGAGTCTGGAAACACCATATATTTT,CASSELLGEESGNTIYF
TRBV20-1,14,TRBJ2-1,.,.,TGCAGTGCCAGGAGAGGAGGAGGCACGAGTGAGCAGTTCTTC,CSARRGGGTSEQFF
TRBV30,13,TRBJ1-6,.,many,TGTGCCTGGATAGGGGCAGGGAATTCACCCCTCCACTTT,CAWIGAGNSPLHF
TRBV3-1,14,TRBJ1-6,.,many,TGTGCCAGCAGCCAAGGTCGGGGGAATTCACCCCTCCACTTT,CASSQGRGNSPLHF
TRBV20-1,15,TRBJ2-2,.,many,TGCAGTGCTAGTGTCCCCGGGACGAACACCGGGGAGCTGTTTTTT,CSASVPGTNTGELFF
TRBV28,15,TRBJ2-5,.,few,TGTGCCAGCTCTTCCTTGGCGGGGTACCAAGAGACCCAGTACTTC,CASSSLAGYQETQYF
TRBV7-8,17,TRBJ1-4,.,many,TGTGCCAGCAGCAACCGACCTCGGGGTGCAACTAATGAAAAACTGTTTTTT,CASSNRPRGATNEKLFF
TRBV6-2/TRBV6-3,13,TRBJ2-2,.,many,TGTGCCAGCAGTCGCCTTACAACCGGGGAGCTGTTTTTT,CASSRLTTGELFF
TRBV3-1,15,TRBJ1-2,TRBD1,many,TGTGCCAGCAGCTACATAGGACAGGGGGCCTATGGCTACACCTTC,CASSYIGQGAYGYTF
TRBV30,12,TRBJ2-7,.,many,TGTGCCTGGAGTACTAGCATCTACGAGCAGTACTTC,CAWSTSIYEQYF